This entry describes one TCR beta chain. This clonotype was detected many times. Its specific antigen is unknown. Base qualities are not at hand, and no much larger clone is one base apart. Clipping removes 4 bases from V and 2 bases from J, with 10 as the unmatched junction base count. The CDR3, cysteine through phenylalanine, is 16 amino acids long. The retained sequence is limited to the CDR3, 48 bases, with the frame set at the first base. CDR1 MNHEY and CDR2 SVGEGT are derived from the germline V gene. The sample comes from a study of T cells in Graves' hyperthyroidism and ophthalmopathy (dated by TCRdb to the late 2010s). For the study in its entirety: Peripheral blood samples were taken at initial diagnosis, before any treatment was given. To identify distinguishing TCR V-J signatures, a discovery cohort of 90 to 100 patients was used, comprising 40 to 45 with Graves' ophthalmopathy and roughly 60 with stable Graves' hyperthyroidism. Whether ophthalmopathy could be predicted prospectively was tested in an independent validation cohort made up of roughly 19 hyperthyroidism patients plus 17 patients who later progressed to ophthalmopathy. The 95 to 100 discovery patients were randomly split 7:3 into training and test sets. In addition, the study compared T-cell repertoires in thyroid tissue and in blood from over 5 Graves' hyperthyroidism patients. After blood sampling, hyperthyroidism patients were treated with methimazole at a starting dose of 30 mg daily, and ophthalmopathy patients were treated with high-dose intravenous methylprednisolone. The paper describes TCR Vbeta CDR3 sequencing of 130 to 150 peripheral blood samples, made up of about 40 ophthalmopathy patients, 70 to 75 hyperthyroidism patients and 17 progressor patients.

Amplification of TCR beta CDR3 regions was carried out from RNA transcripts. For the first round of RT-PCR on the TCR CDR3, the HTBI primer set was used together with the Qiagen OneStep RT-PCR kit. The libraries were constructed in a second round of multiplex PCR and then size-selected and purified. Sequencing of the libraries was done on an Illumina HiSeq2000 using paired-end 100 bp reads. The authors processed their data as follows. SOAPnuke was used to process the raw data, removing reads that contained adapters or uncalled bases, had a mean Phred below 15, or lacked an exact match to the constant primer or identifier. COPE v1.2.5 was used to merge the high-quality paired reads, and each unique nucleotide sequence was defined as a clonotype. MiTCR v1.1 was used to align the clonotypes against IMGT TRBV, TRBD and TRBJ reference segments. Analysis was restricted to V-J combinations with a frequency above 0.0001, which covered about 99% of repertoires. The TCS score was defined as the ratio of F50 (clonal expansion) to E x V (chaos), calculated using BLOSUM62-based TCRdist between CDR3 peptides within each V-J. Welch's t-statistics and random forest reduced just over 500 V-J features to 13, which were used in a naive Bayes classifier (R e1071). TCRdb reprocessed the public reads (quality trimming at Q25 with fastp, clone calling with MiXCR) and kept in-frame beta chains. For every CDR3 protein sequence, its rows merge into one entry that carries the most common genes and DNA. Clone size and V and J calls follow TCRdb, not the original study. This sample lists about 600,000 distinct CDR3 sequences; approximately 14% were detected once. Of the sample, approximately 6.4% falls within the top ten clones.

In the ophthalmopathy patients, disease was moderately to severely active, with a Clinical Activity Score of 3 or more, a NOSPECS grade of 4 or more, and a duration of less than 3 months. The study excluded patients with uncontrolled infections, other autoimmune diseases, pregnancy or lactation. Diagnoses were based on clinical symptoms, serum thyroxine and TRAb, thyroid ultrasound and orbital computed tomography. PBMCs were isolated from roughly 10 ml of fresh peripheral blood by Ficoll-Paque density gradient centrifugation. Trizol reagent was used to extract total RNA, and RNA quality was then checked on an Agilent 2100 Bioanalyzer. Summary of the overall study and its limitations: In cross-validation, a model built on a 13 V-J signature told ophthalmopathy apart from stable hyperthyroidism with 85% to 90% sensitivity and approximately 81% specificity, and in testing the same model reached 80%/75%. In validation, the model predicted progression to ophthalmopathy a median of 6.5 months before onset, with over 55% sensitivity and more than 72% specificity. No statistical method was used to fix the sample size in advance, and group allocation was not hidden from the investigators. Blood samples also contained most of the expanded thyroid clonotypes (frequency above 0.001), which suggests that blood repertoires may reflect thyroid immune responses.

This chain joins TRBV6-2 or TRBV6-3 to TRBJ2-7; 8 central nucleotides agree with TRBD1. Sequencing was carried out using blood. The receptor comes from a woman aged 18-35 years with Graves' ophthalmopathy. The nucleotide sequence reads as follows: TGTGCCAGCAGTTTCATCCTGGACAGGGAGGCCTACGAGCAGTACTTC. This translates into CASSFILDREAYEQYF.